This T cell receptor beta chain emerged from a study of blood T cell repertoires in COVID-19 (TCRdb year 2020). For the study in its entirety: The collaborator samples originated in the United States, Italy and Spain and spanned the acute and convalescent phases of COVID-19. The material from the prospective study consisted of cDNA or gDNA derived from T cells, B-cell-depleted T cells, or PBMCs. Subjects who had been exposed to COVID-19, were actively infected with it, or had recovered from it provided the deeply sampled blood TCRbeta repertoires that made up the dataset. HLA class I and class II types, where available, came from metadata supplied by the sample provider rather than from assay-based typing. Nearly every sample came with metadata listing a de-identified subject ID, COVID-19 status, age in years and sex. The samples were drawn from two sources: the first 160 participants of the ongoing ImmuneRACE study, and 1,000 to 1,500 subjects contributed by 6 global collaborators. The repertoires were made available in a free public database intended to serve as a resource for research on the immune response to SARS-CoV-2.

V drops 0 bases and J drops 6 bases, leaving 14 bases in between. The CDR3 spans 14 residues, from the cysteine through the phenylalanine. Only the CDR3 DNA stays, 42 bases, in frame from base 1. The germline V gene (reference sequence) yields GTSNPN for CDR1 and SVGIG for CDR2. What the work shows at the level of the full study, not this receptor alone: Clinical and demographic metadata were provided uncurated, with the amount varying by source and participant.

This clone appeared once. No cognate antigen has been identified for it. Base qualities are not at hand, and no much larger clone is one base apart. The immunoSEQ Assay, a bias-controlled multiplex PCR, was used to amplify TCRbeta CDR3 regions from genomic DNA. The original methods were these. The number of nucleated cells in each sample was estimated from the amplification of reference gene primers within the assay. To quantify the absolute abundance of each unique TCRbeta CDR3 rearrangement, sequence reads were collapsed and filtered. Productive Simpson clonality was computed per sample as the square root of Simpson's diversity index over productive rearrangements. TCRdb re-hosts the immuneACCESS table, in-frame sequences only. Its copies lack some clones; in the studies checked, an unresolved V gene accounts for under half of them, and the cause for the rest is not known. Clonal size and the V and J genes are those of that table, whereas D and trimming came from the DNA. This sample gives hundreds of thousands of clones in total; about 90% of them show up just once. The leading ten clones occupy around 6.9% of the sample.

Samples from volunteer blood donors who had recovered from COVID-19 were contributed by a second Seattle source. The collaborating institutions used their own protocols to collect whole blood in K2EDTA tubes. For TCRbeta analysis, collaborator samples were shipped as frozen whole blood, as isolated PBMCs, or as DNA extracted from either sample type. Recombination joined TRBV30 with TRBJ1-2; TRBD1 is a possible D gene, resting on 6 matching bases. This clonotype originated in a man aged 60 to 75 who had recovered from COVID-19. Sequencing was done on a sample of peripheral blood. The CDR3 region: CAWSVRRGADGYTF. The nucleotides read TGTGCCTGGAGTGTACGACGGGGGGCAGATGGCTACACCTTC.